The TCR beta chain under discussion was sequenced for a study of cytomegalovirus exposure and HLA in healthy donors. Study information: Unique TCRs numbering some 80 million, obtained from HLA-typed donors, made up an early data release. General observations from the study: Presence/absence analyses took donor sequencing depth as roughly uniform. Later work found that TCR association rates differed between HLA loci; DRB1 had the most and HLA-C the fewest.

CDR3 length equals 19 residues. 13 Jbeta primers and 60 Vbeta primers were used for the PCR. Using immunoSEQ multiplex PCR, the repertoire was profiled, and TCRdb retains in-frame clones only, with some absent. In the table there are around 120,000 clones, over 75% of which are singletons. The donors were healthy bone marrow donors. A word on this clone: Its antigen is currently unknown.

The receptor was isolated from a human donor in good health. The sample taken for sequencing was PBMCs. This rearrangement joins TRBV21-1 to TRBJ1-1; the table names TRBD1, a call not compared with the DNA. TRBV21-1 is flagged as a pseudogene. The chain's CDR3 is CASSKVDRDRGGEYTEAFF. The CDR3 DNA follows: TGTGCCAGCAGCAAAGTGGACCGGGACAGGGGAGGCGAGTACACTGAAGCTTTCTTT.